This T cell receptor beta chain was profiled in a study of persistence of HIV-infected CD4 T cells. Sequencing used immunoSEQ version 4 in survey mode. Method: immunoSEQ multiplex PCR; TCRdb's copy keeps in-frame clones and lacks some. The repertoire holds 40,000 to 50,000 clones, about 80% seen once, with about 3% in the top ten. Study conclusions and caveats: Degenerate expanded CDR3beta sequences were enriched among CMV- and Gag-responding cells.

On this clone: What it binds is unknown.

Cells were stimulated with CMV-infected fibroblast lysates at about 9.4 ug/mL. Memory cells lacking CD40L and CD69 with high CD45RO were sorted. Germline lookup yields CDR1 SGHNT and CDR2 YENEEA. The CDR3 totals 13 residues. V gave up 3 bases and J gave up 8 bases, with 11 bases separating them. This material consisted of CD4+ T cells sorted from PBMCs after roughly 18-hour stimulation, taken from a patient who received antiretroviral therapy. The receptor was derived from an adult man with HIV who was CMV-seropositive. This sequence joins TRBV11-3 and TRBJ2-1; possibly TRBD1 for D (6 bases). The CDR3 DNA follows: TGTGCCAGCAGCTTTCCAGGGGAACATGAGCAGTTCTTC. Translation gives CASSFPGEHEQFF.